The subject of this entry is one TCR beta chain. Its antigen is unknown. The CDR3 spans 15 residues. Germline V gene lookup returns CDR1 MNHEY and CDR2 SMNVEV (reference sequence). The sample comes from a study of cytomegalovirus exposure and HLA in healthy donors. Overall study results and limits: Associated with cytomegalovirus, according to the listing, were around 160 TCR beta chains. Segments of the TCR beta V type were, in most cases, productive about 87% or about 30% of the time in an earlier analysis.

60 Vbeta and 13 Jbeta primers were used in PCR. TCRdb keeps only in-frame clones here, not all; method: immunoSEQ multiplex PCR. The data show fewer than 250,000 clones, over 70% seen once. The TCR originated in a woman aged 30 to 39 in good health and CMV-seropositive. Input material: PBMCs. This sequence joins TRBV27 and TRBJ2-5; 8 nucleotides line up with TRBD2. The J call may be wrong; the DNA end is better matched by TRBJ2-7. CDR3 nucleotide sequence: TGTGCCAGCAGTTACCGGACTAGCATGGTGAGCGAGCAGTACTTC. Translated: CASSYRTSMVSEQYF.